This T cell receptor beta chain was identified in a study of blood T cell repertoires in COVID-19. Libraries were prepared by immunoSEQ multiplex PCR; TCRdb keeps only in-frame clonotypes and omits some of them. The sample holds around 200,000 clones, roughly 84% seen once. This clone came up once. The CDR3 length is 15 residues. The germline V and J ends were trimmed by 5 bases and 4 bases, with 20 bases remaining between them. Germline values: CDR1 GTSNPN, CDR2 SVGIG (reference sequence). V is TRBV30 and J is TRBJ1-1, with a weak D call TRBD1 (6 bases). The TCR originated in a man aged 45 to 65 with active or convalescent COVID-19. Specimen: peripheral blood. The CDR3 nucleotides are TGTGCCTGGTCCCCCTGGGGGGGGCTAATCACTGAAGCTTTCTTT. This encodes CAWSPWGGLITEAFF.